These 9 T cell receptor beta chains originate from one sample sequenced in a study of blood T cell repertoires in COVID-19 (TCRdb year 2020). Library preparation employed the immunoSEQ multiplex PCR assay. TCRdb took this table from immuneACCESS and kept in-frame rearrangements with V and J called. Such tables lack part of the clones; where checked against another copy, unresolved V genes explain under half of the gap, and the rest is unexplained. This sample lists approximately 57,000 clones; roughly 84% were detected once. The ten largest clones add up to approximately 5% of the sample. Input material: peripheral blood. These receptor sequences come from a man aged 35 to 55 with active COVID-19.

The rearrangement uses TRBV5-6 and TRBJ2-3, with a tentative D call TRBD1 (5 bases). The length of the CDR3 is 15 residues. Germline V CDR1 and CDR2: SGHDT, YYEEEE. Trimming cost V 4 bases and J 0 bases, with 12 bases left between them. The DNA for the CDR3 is TGTGCCAGCAGCCGACAGTTCACTAGCACAGATACGCAGTATTTT. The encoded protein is CASSRQFTSTDTQYF. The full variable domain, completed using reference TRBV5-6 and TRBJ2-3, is DAGVTQSPTHLIKTRGQQVTLRCSPKSGHDTVSWYQQALGQGPQFIFQYYEEEERQRGNFPDRFSGHQFPNYSSELNVNALLLGDSALYLCASSRQFTSTDTQYFGPGTRLTVL.

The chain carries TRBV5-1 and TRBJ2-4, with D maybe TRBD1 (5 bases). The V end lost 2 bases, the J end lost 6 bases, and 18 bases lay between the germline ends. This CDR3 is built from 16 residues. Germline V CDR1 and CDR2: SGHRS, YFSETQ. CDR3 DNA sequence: TGCGCCAGCAGCTTTACCTCGGACACTTTCTTAAACATTCAGTACTTC. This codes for CASSFTSDTFLNIQYF.

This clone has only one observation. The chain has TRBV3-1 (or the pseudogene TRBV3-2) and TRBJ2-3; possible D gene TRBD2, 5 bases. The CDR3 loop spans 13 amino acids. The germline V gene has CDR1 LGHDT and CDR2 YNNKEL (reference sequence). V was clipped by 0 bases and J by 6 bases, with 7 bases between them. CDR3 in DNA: TGTGCCAGCAGCCAAGACCCGGGGGATACGCAGTATTTT. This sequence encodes CASSQDPGDTQYF.

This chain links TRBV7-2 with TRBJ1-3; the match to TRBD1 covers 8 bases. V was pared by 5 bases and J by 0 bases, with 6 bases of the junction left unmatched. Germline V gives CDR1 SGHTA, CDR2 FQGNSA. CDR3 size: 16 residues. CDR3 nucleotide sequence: TGTGCCAGCAGCGTAACAGGGGGAAGCTCTGGAAACACCATATATTTT. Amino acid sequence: CASSVTGGSSGNTIYF.

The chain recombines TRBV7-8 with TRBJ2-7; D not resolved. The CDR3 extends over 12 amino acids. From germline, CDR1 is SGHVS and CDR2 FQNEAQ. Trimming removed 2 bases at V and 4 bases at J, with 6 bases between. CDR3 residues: CASSLKPYEQYF. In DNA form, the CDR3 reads TGTGCCAGCAGCTTAAAGCCTTACGAGCAGTACTTC.

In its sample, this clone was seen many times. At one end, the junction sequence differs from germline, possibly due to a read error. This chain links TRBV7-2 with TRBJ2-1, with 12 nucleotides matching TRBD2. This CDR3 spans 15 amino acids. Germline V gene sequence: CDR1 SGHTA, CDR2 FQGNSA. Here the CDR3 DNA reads TGTGCCAGCAGCCTAGCGGGAGGGCCGCAAAATGAGCAGTTCTTC. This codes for CASSLAGGPQNEQFF.

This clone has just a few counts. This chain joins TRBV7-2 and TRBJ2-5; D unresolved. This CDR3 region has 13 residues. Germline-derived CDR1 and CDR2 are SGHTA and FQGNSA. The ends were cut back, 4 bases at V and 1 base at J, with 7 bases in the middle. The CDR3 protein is CASSSDIQETQYF. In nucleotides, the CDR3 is TGTGCCAGCAGCTCCGACATCCAAGAGACCCAGTACTTC.

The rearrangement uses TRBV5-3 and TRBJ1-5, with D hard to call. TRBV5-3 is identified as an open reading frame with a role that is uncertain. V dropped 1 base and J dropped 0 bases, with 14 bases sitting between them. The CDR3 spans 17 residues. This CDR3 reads CARSLRPRFYSNQPQHF. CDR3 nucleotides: TGTGCCAGAAGCTTGCGACCGAGGTTTTATAGCAATCAGCCCCAGCATTTT.

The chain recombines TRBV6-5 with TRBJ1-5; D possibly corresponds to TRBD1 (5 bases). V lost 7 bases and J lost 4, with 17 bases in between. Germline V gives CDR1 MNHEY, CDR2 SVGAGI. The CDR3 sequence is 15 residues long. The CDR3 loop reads CASTPSGQGNQPQHF. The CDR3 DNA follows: TGTGCCAGCACTCCTAGTGGTCAGGGTAATCAGCCCCAGCATTTT.